The 27 T cell receptor beta chains in this list originate from one sample, sequenced in a study of blood T cell repertoires in COVID-19. Clones were sequenced by immunoSEQ multiplex PCR, and TCRdb holds only the in-frame ones, with some missing. The data hold 190,000 or so clones, with around 81% observed a single time. The sample was PBMCs or T cells enriched from blood (not recorded which). The receptors come from a man aged 40-49 years who had recovered from COVID-19.

The chain carries TRBV7-9 and TRBJ2-6, with 8 bases matching TRBD1. Losses at the gene ends were 4 bases for V and 1 base for J; bases not matched to a gene: 6. The CDR3 has 17 residues. Germline V lookup: CDR1 SEHNR, CDR2 FQNEAQ (reference sequence). The CDR3 nucleotides are TGTGCCAGCAGCTCCGGGACAGGTAGTTCTGGGGCCAACGTCCTGACTTTC. Translating it yields CASSSGTGSSGANVLTF.

The genes are TRBV15 and TRBJ2-2; D gene unclear. Germline V lookup: CDR1 LNHNV, CDR2 YYDKDF (reference sequence). The CDR3 is 15 residues long. Trimming cost V 0 bases and J 1 base, with 6 bases left between them. The CDR3 bases are TGTGCCACCAGCAGAGATTTAGAGAACACCGGGGAGCTGTTTTTT. This encodes CATSRDLENTGELFF.

The chain combines TRBV5-4 with TRBJ1-3; D may be TRBD1 (6 bases). V lost 1 base to trimming and J lost 4 bases, with 6 bases between them. CDR1 and CDR2 from the germline V gene are SGHNT and YYREEE (reference sequence). The CDR3 is 13 amino acids. The CDR3 nucleotides are TGTGCCAGCAGCTTGACAGGGGGAAACACCATATATTTT. Its protein product is CASSLTGGNTIYF.

This sequence joins TRBV14 and TRBJ2-5; maybe TRBD2 (6 bases). The length of the CDR3 is 14 residues. In germline, CDR1 is SGHDN, CDR2 FVKESK. V lost 2 bases and J lost 2, with 9 bases in between. The CDR3 DNA sequence: TGTGCCAGCAGCCAATCTGCGGGGCAAGAGACCCAGTACTTC. As protein: CASSQSAGQETQYF. Combining the CDR3 with reference TRBV14 and TRBJ2-5 gives the whole variable domain EAGVTQFPSHSVIEKGQTVTLRCDPISGHDNLYWYRRVMGKEIKFLLHFVKESKQDESGMPNNRFLAERTGGTYSTLKVQPAELEDSGVYFCASSQSAGQETQYFGPGTRLLVL.

The DNA of the CDR3 is TGTGCCAGCAGCGGTGCCCTTAGGACAGTGTTTAGCACAGATACGCAGTATTTT. Encoded protein: CASSGALRTVFSTDTQYF. J is TRBJ2-3 and V is TRBV7-9; tentative D call: TRBD1 (6 bases). V lost 5 bases, J lost 0 bases, and 21 bases lay in between. The CDR3 has 18 amino acids. Germline CDR1 and CDR2: SEHNR and FQNEAQ (reference sequence).

This clone came up a few times. The sample carries other DNA sequences with the same CDR3. DNA for the CDR3: TGTGCCAGCAGCTTGGCGGGGTATGGCTACACCTTC. As protein: CASSLAGYGYTF. The chain is built from TRBV5-6 and TRBJ1-2, with D uncertain. Looked up from germline, CDR1 is SGHDT and CDR2 is YYEEEE. CDR3 length equals 12 residues. The ends were cut back, 0 bases at V and 5 bases at J, with 5 bases in the middle.

The genes are TRBV5-1 and TRBJ1-1, with D tentatively TRBD1 (5 bases). The germline V gene has CDR1 SGHRS and CDR2 YFSETQ. Trimming took off 0 bases at V and 7 bases at J, with 10 bases between the two ends. The CDR3 is 13 amino acids. CDR3 residues: CASSLAIGGEAFF. The DNA of the CDR3 is TGCGCCAGCAGCTTGGCCATCGGGGGTGAAGCTTTCTTT.

The chain has TRBV4-3 and TRBJ2-4; 7 bases line up with TRBD1. J gave up 4 bases and V 4 bases, and 7 bases lay outside the gene matches. Germline lookup yields CDR1 LGHNA and CDR2 YSLEER. CDR3 length: 15 residues. The CDR3 loop reads CASSPTRDRKNIQYF. The CDR3 region has the DNA TGCGCCAGCAGCCCGACTCGGGACAGAAAAAACATTCAGTACTTC.

The V gene is TRBV5-4, the J gene TRBJ1-2; tentatively, D is TRBD1 (6 bases). CDR1 and CDR2 (germline): SGHNT, YYREEE (reference sequence). V lost 3 bases and J 4 bases, leaving 10 bases between the germline ends. The CDR3 runs 13 residues. CDR3 loop: CASSSDSLYGYTF. For the CDR3, the DNA is TGTGCCAGCAGCTCGGACAGTCTCTATGGCTACACCTTC.

The rearrangement links TRBV27 to TRBJ2-7, with D maybe TRBD1 (6 bases). The CDR3 sequence is 12 residues long. Trimming pared 5 bases from V and 13 bases from J, leaving 18 bases between. In germline, CDR1 is MNHEY, CDR2 SMNVEV (reference sequence). The CDR3 DNA follows: TGTGCCAGCAGTGAATCCAGGGGCTTGGAATACTTC. Translated, it gives CASSESRGLEYF.

The chain uses TRBV11-2 and TRBJ2-3, with TRBD2 matching over 10 bases. CDR3 length: 18 amino acids. Trimming removed 2 bases from V and 4 bases from J; junction bases left unmatched: 12. CDR1 is SGHAT and CDR2 is FQNNGV in the germline V gene. The CDR3 here is CASSLLALAGAGADTQYF. The DNA of the CDR3 is TGTGCCAGCAGCTTACTCGCCCTAGCGGGGGCCGGGGCAGATACGCAGTATTTT.

This clone was counted once. The rearrangement joins TRBV6-5 to TRBJ1-3, with 7 nucleotides matching TRBD1. Germline V gives CDR1 MNHEY, CDR2 SVGAGI. This CDR3 is built from 16 residues. The V and J ends lost 3 bases and 4 bases, in that order; junction bases with no gene match: 9. The CDR3 region is CASSYRSGQLGNTIYF. CDR3 nucleotides: TGTGCCAGCAGTTATAGATCGGGACAGCTCGGAAACACCATATATTTT.

This clone has just one count. V and J are TRBV28 and TRBJ2-7, with TRBD1 matching over 9 bases. The CDR3 contains 13 residues. In germline, CDR1 is MDHEN, CDR2 SYDVKM. Trimming took 3 bases from V and 8 from J; bases not matched to a gene: 5. CDR3 sequence: CASSFGQGRKQYF. The CDR3 DNA reads TGTGCCAGCAGTTTCGGACAGGGGCGCAAGCAGTACTTC.

In nucleotides, the CDR3 is TGTGCCAGCAGCCTAAATGGACAGGGGGCTGGTGAAGCTTTCTTT. Residues: CASSLNGQGAGEAFF. The chain joins TRBV7-2 to TRBJ1-1, with 11 bases identical to TRBD1. CDR3 length: 15 amino acids. Germline loops: CDR1 SGHTA, CDR2 FQGNSA. After removal of 5 bases from V and 7 bases from J, the junction contained 9 bases not matched to a gene.

The J gene is TRBJ1-2, the V gene TRBV12-3 or TRBV12-4; tentative D call: TRBD1 (6 bases). The CDR3 covers 13 residues. V lost 6 bases, J lost 2 bases, and 10 bases lay in between. The CDR3 DNA is TGTGCCAGCAGCCCCACAGGGAACTATGGCTACACCTTC. It specifies CASSPTGNYGYTF.

The chain combines TRBV12-3 or TRBV12-4 with TRBJ1-5; D perhaps matches TRBD1 (5 bases). V was pared by 5 bases and J by 5 bases, with 10 bases between. The CDR3 length is 13 residues. The CDR3 DNA reads TGTGCCAGCAGTGGGACTGAGTATCAGCCCCAGCATTTT. This gives the protein CASSGTEYQPQHF.

This chain links TRBV4-3 with TRBJ1-2, with TRBD1 matching over 8 bases. V was pared by 0 bases and J by 4 bases, with 4 bases of the junction left unmatched. CDR1 is LGHNA, CDR2 YSLEER, per germline. The CDR3 spans 15 residues. The CDR3 loop is CASSQDTGTGYGYTF. The CDR3 DNA follows: TGCGCCAGCAGCCAAGATACCGGGACAGGCTATGGCTACACCTTC.

V usage is TRBV13 and J usage is TRBJ1-4; the D gene is possibly TRBD1 (6 bases). The germline V gene encodes CDR1 PRHDT and CDR2 FYEKMQ (reference sequence). Trimming pared 6 bases from V and 2 bases from J, leaving 10 bases between. The CDR3 length is 14 residues. CDR3 amino acids: CASRKTGTNEKLFF. DNA for the CDR3: TGTGCCAGCAGGAAAACAGGGACTAATGAAAAACTGTTTTTT.

The chain has TRBV12-2 and TRBJ1-4; TRBD1, the table's D call, lacks a check against the DNA. TRBV12-2 is tagged as a pseudogene. The CDR3 runs 18 residues. The CDR3 loop is CASRFGPATGNEGEKLFF. CDR3 bases: TGTGCAAGTCGCTTCGGACCGGCGACAGGGAATGAAGGTGAAAAACTGTTTTTT.

This clone was picked up one time. The chain combines TRBV6-5 with TRBJ1-2; tentatively, D is TRBD1 (6 bases). The length of the CDR3 is 15 residues. The germline gives CDR1 MNHEY, CDR2 SVGAGI. The V end was cut by 0 bases, the J end by 4 bases, with 12 bases between. The CDR3 bases are TGTGCCAGCAGTTACTCAAAACAGGGAAGCTATGGCTACACCTTC. Translating it yields CASSYSKQGSYGYTF.

The chain combines TRBV4-1 with TRBJ1-4; 11 nucleotides align to TRBD1. In germline, CDR1 is MGHRA, CDR2 YSYEKL. The CDR3 runs to 15 residues. Trimming removed 4 bases from V and 7 bases from J; junction bases left unmatched: 5. CDR3 nucleotide sequence: TGCGCCAGCAGCCCAACGGGACAGGGGGGTGAAAAACTGTTTTTT. Translation: CASSPTGQGGEKLFF.

The chain links TRBV5-4 to TRBJ1-4, with unresolved D. Deletions cut 0 bases from V and 10 bases from J, with 19 bases between. This CDR3 has 16 residues. Germline CDR1 SGHNT, CDR2 YYREEE (reference sequence). CDR3 in DNA: TGTGCCAGCAGCTTGGGGGGAGCCGAAGGAGCCGGAAAACTGTTTTTT. This gives the protein CASSLGGAEGAGKLFF.

J is TRBJ1-1 and V is TRBV24-1; possible D gene TRBD1, 6 bases. In germline, CDR1 is KGHDR, CDR2 SFDVKD. V lost 0 bases and J lost 10, with 8 bases in between. CDR3 length: 12 amino acids. In DNA, the CDR3 is TGTGCCACCAGTGATTTGAGGGGGAGAGCTTTCTTT. It is translated as CATSDLRGRAFF.

The rearrangement uses TRBV27 and TRBJ1-3; maybe TRBD1 (5 bases). The CDR3 runs 14 residues. Germline V gene sequence: CDR1 MNHEY, CDR2 SMNVEV (reference sequence). The V end lost 5 bases, the J end lost 1 base, and 9 bases lay between the germline ends. Written as DNA, the CDR3 is TGTGCCAGCAGTCCAGGGACTTCTGGAAACACCATATATTTT. Its protein is CASSPGTSGNTIYF.

The rearrangement joins TRBV6-5 to TRBJ2-3; 8 nucleotides match TRBD2. The V segment lost 5 bases and the J segment 4 bases; nucleotides outside the gene matches: 8. Germline V gene data show CDR1 as MNHEY and CDR2 as SVGAGI. The CDR3 contains 15 residues. The DNA for the CDR3 is TGTGCCAGCAGTCTTAGCGGGGCAAGGGCAGATACGCAGTATTTT. This sequence encodes CASSLSGARADTQYF.

The J gene is TRBJ2-1, the V gene TRBV10-3; 16 bases fit TRBD2. Germline V gives CDR1 ENHRY, CDR2 SYGVKD. The junction had 3 bases not matched to a gene; V was cut back by 7 bases and J by 6 bases. The CDR3 has 15 residues. The CDR3 reads CAIMGLAGGVNEQFF. DNA of the CDR3: TGTGCCATCATGGGACTAGCGGGGGGGGTCAATGAGCAGTTCTTC.

The chain joins TRBV3-1 (or the pseudogene TRBV3-2) to TRBJ1-6; TRBD1 is a possible D gene (6 bases). CDR3 size: 15 residues. V lost 1 base and J 11 bases, leaving 15 bases between the germline ends. Per germline, CDR1 LGHDT and CDR2 YNNKEL (reference sequence). CDR3 nucleotide sequence: TGTGCCAGCAGCCAAGGGGACATTCCCCGGGCACCCCTCCACTTT. The encoded protein is CASSQGDIPRAPLHF.